Following are 10 T cell receptor beta chains from one sample sequenced in a study of cytomegalovirus exposure and HLA in healthy donors. The study ran its PCR with 60 Vbeta and 13 Jbeta primers. The assay was immunoSEQ multiplex PCR, and TCRdb's table has in-frame clones only and misses some. This table holds about 57,000 clones, approximately 80% found once. Sequenced input: PBMCs. All receptors derive from a man younger than 40 in good health and CMV-seronegative.

This chain joins TRBV7-9 and TRBJ1-1; no firm D call. V shed 2 bases and J shed 8 bases, with 12 bases lying between them. The CDR3 length is 13 residues. Germline CDR1 reads SEHNR; CDR2 reads FQNEAQ (reference sequence). The CDR3 is CASSLYRAPEAFF. CDR3 DNA sequence: TGTGCCAGCAGCTTATACCGAGCCCCCGAAGCTTTCTTT. Drawing the rest from reference TRBV7-9 and TRBJ1-1, the complete variable domain is DTGVSQNPRHKITKRGQNVTFRCDPISEHNRLYWYRQTLGQGPEFLTYFQNEAQLEKSRLLSDRFSAERPKGSFSTLEIQRTEQGDSAMYLCASSLYRAPEAFFGQGTRLTVV.

This chain links TRBV25-1 with TRBJ2-3; 7 bases agree with TRBD1. After removal of 1 base from V and 2 bases from J, the junction contained 3 bases not matched to a gene. Germline loops: CDR1 MGHDK, CDR2 SYGVNS. This CDR3 is 15 amino acids long. The CDR3 DNA reads TGTGCCAGCAGTGAATCGGGACAGACCACAGATACGCAGTATTTT. Translating gives CASSESGQTTDTQYF.

The chain combines TRBV5-1 with TRBJ2-1; the match to TRBD1 covers 7 bases. V shed 1 base, J shed 6 bases, and the junction held 7 bases outside the gene matches. Germline V gene data show CDR1 as SGHRS and CDR2 as YFSETQ. This CDR3 spans 15 amino acids. The DNA of the CDR3 is TGCGCCAGCAGCTTGCTTTTAGGGGACAGCAATGAGCAGTTCTTC. Encoded protein: CASSLLLGDSNEQFF. The complete variable domain, with remaining parts taken from reference TRBV5-1 and TRBJ2-1, reads KAGVTQTPRYLIKTRGQQVTLSCSPISGHRSVSWYQQTPGQGLQFLFEYFSETQRNKGNFPGRFSGRQFSNSRSEMNVSTLELGDSALYLCASSLLLGDSNEQFFGPGTRLTVL.

Turning to this clone: One end of the junction fails to match germline, which may point to a read error. CDR3: CSSSLASGGSNYGYTF. The CDR3 bases are TGTTCCAGCAGCTTAGCTAGCGGGGGGTCCAACTATGGCTACACCTTC. The rearrangement links TRBV7-9 to TRBJ1-2, with a tentative D call TRBD1 (5 bases). The CDR3 spans 16 residues. Looked up from germline, CDR1 is SEHNR and CDR2 is FQNEAQ (reference sequence).

The rearrangement links TRBV2 to TRBJ2-7, with no clear D. The ends were cut back, 5 bases at V and 4 bases at J, with 6 bases in the middle. Looked up from germline, CDR1 is SNHLY and CDR2 is FYNNEI. CDR3 size: 11 residues. CDR3 sequence: CASSFLYEQYF. The CDR3 nucleotides read TGTGCCAGCAGTTTCTTATACGAGCAGTACTTC.

The chain has TRBV9 and TRBJ2-1; 11 bases match TRBD2. J was trimmed by 4 bases and V by 3 bases; bases with no gene match: 6. The CDR3 extends over 16 amino acids. CDR1 is SGDLS, CDR2 YYNGEE, per germline. The CDR3 spells CASSAGLAGLYNEQFF. In DNA, the CDR3 is TGTGCCAGCAGCGCCGGACTAGCGGGCCTTTACAATGAGCAGTTCTTC.

The J gene is TRBJ2-7, the V gene TRBV7-6; 9 bases are shared with TRBD1. CDR1 and CDR2 (germline): SGHVS, FNYEAQ. The CDR3 spans 15 residues. The J segment lost 6 bases and the V segment lost 5 bases, leaving 11 bases of the junction unmatched. Here the CDR3 reads CASSQHPGQGREQYF. In nucleotides, the CDR3 is TGTGCCAGCAGCCAGCACCCGGGACAGGGCCGCGAGCAGTACTTC.

The rearrangement uses TRBV6-9 and TRBJ2-5; D ambiguous. The CDR3 sequence is 12 residues long. CDR1 and CDR2 (germline): MNHGY, SVAAGI. The ends were cut back, 0 bases at V and 3 bases at J, with 2 bases in the middle. The DNA of the CDR3 is TGTGCCAGCAGTTATTCTAAAGAGACCCAGTACTTC. Its translation is CASSYSKETQYF.

The chain has TRBV5-1 and TRBJ2-7; the D gene is possibly TRBD1 (6 bases). The length of the CDR3 is 13 residues. CDR1 SGHRS and CDR2 YFSETQ come from the germline V gene. The V end was cut by 6 bases, the J end by 1 base, with 11 bases between. For the CDR3, the DNA is TGCGCCAGCAACCCCCAGGGGTCCTACGAGCAGTACTTC. Protein product: CASNPQGSYEQYF.

The chain has TRBV7-9 and TRBJ1-1; D is unclear. CDR1 and CDR2 from the germline V gene are SEHNR and FQNEAQ (reference sequence). The CDR3 has 13 residues. Trimming removed 4 bases at V and 1 base at J, with 7 bases between. The CDR3 bases are TGTGCCAGCAGCTCCGGGTGGAACACTGAAGCTTTCTTT. As protein: CASSSGWNTEAFF.